Listed below are T cell receptor beta chains from one sample, sequenced in a study of CD8+ T cells in alopecia areata. Clones were read by immunoSEQ multiplex PCR, and TCRdb kept only the in-frame ones, dropping some. The table shows 150,000 or so clones, with about 51% occurring only once. The specimen comprised CD8+ T cells sorted from blood, sampled at week 0. Source of these receptors: a human donor with alopecia areata. Both conserved end residues are part of each CDR3. Each record gives: D gene, clone size, V gene, J gene, CDR3 protein, CDR3 DNA. The D gene is left open where the match is weak. Only some rows state a clone size, as once, few, many or a class for expanded clones.

d_call: -; clone_size: -; v_call: TRBV30; j_call: TRBJ2-1; cdr3_aa: CAWSLGDEQFF; cdr3_nt: TGTGCCTGGAGTTTGGGGGATGAGCAGTTCTTC
d_call: TRBD1; clone_size: -; v_call: TRBV29-1; j_call: TRBJ2-7; cdr3_aa: CSVEGTGKRYEQYF; cdr3_nt: TGCAGCGTTGAAGGGACAGGGAAAAGGTACGAGCAGTACTTC
d_call: -; clone_size: few; v_call: TRBV19; j_call: TRBJ1-1; cdr3_aa: CASTEFTSMNTEAFF; cdr3_nt: TGTGCCAGTACAGAGTTTACTTCCATGAACACTGAAGCTTTCTTT
d_call: -; clone_size: -; v_call: TRBV27; j_call: TRBJ2-7; cdr3_aa: CASRDPGYEQYF; cdr3_nt: TGTGCCAGCCGGGACCCAGGCTACGAGCAGTACTTC
d_call: -; clone_size: few; v_call: TRBV11-1; j_call: TRBJ2-7; cdr3_aa: CASSLGRTYEQYF; cdr3_nt: TGTGCCAGCAGCTTAGGGCGGACCTACGAGCAGTACTTC
d_call: -; clone_size: -; v_call: TRBV9; j_call: TRBJ1-6; cdr3_aa: CASSDGGTGSPLHF; cdr3_nt: TGTGCCAGCAGCGACGGGGGGACGGGTTCACCCCTCCACTTT
d_call: -; clone_size: few; v_call: TRBV11-2; j_call: TRBJ2-6; cdr3_aa: CASSPRVLGANVLTF; cdr3_nt: TGTGCCAGCAGCCCCAGGGTTCTTGGGGCCAACGTCCTGACTTTC
d_call: -; clone_size: -; v_call: TRBV7-9; j_call: TRBJ2-1; cdr3_aa: CATMRTGRENEQFF; cdr3_nt: TGTGCCACGATGCGTACAGGGCGGGAAAATGAGCAGTTCTTC
d_call: -; clone_size: few; v_call: TRBV7-9; j_call: TRBJ2-1; cdr3_aa: CASSSSRGGSSYNEQFF; cdr3_nt: TGTGCCAGCAGCTCGAGCCGAGGAGGAAGTTCCTACAATGAGCAGTTCTTC
d_call: -; clone_size: few; v_call: TRBV23-1; j_call: TRBJ1-5; cdr3_aa: CASSQGHVSQPQHF; cdr3_nt: TGCGCCAGCAGTCAGGGGCACGTGAGTCAGCCCCAGCATTTT
d_call: -; clone_size: -; v_call: TRBV6-6; j_call: TRBJ2-7; cdr3_aa: CASGTYEQYF; cdr3_nt: TGTGCCAGCGGGACCTACGAGCAGTACTTC
d_call: -; clone_size: few; v_call: TRBV19; j_call: TRBJ1-1; cdr3_aa: CASSPQGFTEAFF; cdr3_nt: TGTGCCAGTAGTCCCCAGGGTTTTACTGAAGCTTTCTTT
d_call: -; clone_size: -; v_call: TRBV25-1; j_call: TRBJ2-3; cdr3_aa: CASSAGGGGDTQYF; cdr3_nt: TGTGCCAGCAGTGCCGGAGGGGGGGGAGATACGCAGTATTTT
d_call: -; clone_size: -; v_call: TRBV5-6; j_call: TRBJ1-5; cdr3_aa: CASSSTGIGNQPQHF; cdr3_nt: TGTGCCAGCAGCTCCACAGGTATCGGGAATCAGCCCCAGCATTTT
d_call: TRBD2; clone_size: few; v_call: TRBV19; j_call: TRBJ2-3; cdr3_aa: CASSTSGGTDTQYF; cdr3_nt: TGTGCCAGTAGTACTAGCGGGGGCACAGATACGCAGTATTTT
d_call: TRBD2; clone_size: -; v_call: TRBV5-6; j_call: TRBJ2-1; cdr3_aa: CASSSGTNHNEQFF; cdr3_nt: TGTGCCAGCAGCTCCGGGACTAACCACAATGAGCAGTTCTTC
d_call: TRBD1; clone_size: few; v_call: TRBV18; j_call: TRBJ1-1; cdr3_aa: CASSHSSRGPSEAFF; cdr3_nt: TGTGCCAGCTCACACTCGAGCAGGGGGCCCTCTGAAGCTTTCTTT
d_call: -; clone_size: -; v_call: TRBV30; j_call: TRBJ1-2; cdr3_aa: CAWSVQGGYTF; cdr3_nt: TGTGCCTGGAGTGTCCAAGGAGGCTACACCTTC
d_call: TRBD2; clone_size: few; v_call: TRBV7-9; j_call: TRBJ2-4; cdr3_aa: CASSPKDSGAKNIQYF; cdr3_nt: TGTGCCAGCAGCCCCAAGGATAGCGGGGCGAAAAACATTCAGTACTTC
d_call: -; clone_size: -; v_call: TRBV6-5; j_call: TRBJ2-7; cdr3_aa: CASSRDGARRYEQYF; cdr3_nt: TGTGCCAGCAGTAGAGACGGAGCCAGAAGGTACGAGCAGTACTTC
d_call: -; clone_size: -; v_call: TRBV19; j_call: TRBJ2-3; cdr3_aa: CAAGTGSADTQYF; cdr3_nt: TGTGCCGCAGGAACAGGGTCCGCAGATACGCAGTATTTT
d_call: -; clone_size: -; v_call: TRBV27; j_call: TRBJ2-7; cdr3_aa: CASSPMTTGPRNF; cdr3_nt: TGTGCCAGCAGTCCGATGACAACAGGGCCCCGGAACTTC
d_call: TRBD1; clone_size: -; v_call: TRBV5-1; j_call: TRBJ1-2; cdr3_aa: CASSPRQGGSAYGYTF; cdr3_nt: TGCGCCAGCAGCCCTCGACAGGGAGGAAGTGCATATGGCTACACCTTC
d_call: -; clone_size: once; v_call: TRBV7-2; j_call: TRBJ2-6; cdr3_aa: CASSPPSGANVLTF; cdr3_nt: TGTGCCAGCAGCCCTCCCTCTGGGGCCAACGTCCTGACTTTC
d_call: -; clone_size: -; v_call: TRBV15; j_call: TRBJ2-7; cdr3_aa: CATSTETGEQYF; cdr3_nt: TGTGCCACCAGCACCGAAACAGGGGAGCAGTACTTC
d_call: -; clone_size: -; v_call: TRBV19; j_call: TRBJ2-1; cdr3_aa: CASSTLAEGYNEQFF; cdr3_nt: TGTGCCAGTAGTACACTAGCTGAGGGGTACAATGAGCAGTTCTTC
d_call: -; clone_size: few; v_call: TRBV30; j_call: TRBJ2-1; cdr3_aa: CAWTVTSYNEQFF; cdr3_nt: TGTGCCTGGACAGTTACTTCCTACAATGAGCAGTTCTTC
d_call: -; clone_size: -; v_call: TRBV27; j_call: TRBJ1-1; cdr3_aa: CASSISSATEAFF; cdr3_nt: TGTGCCAGCAGTATCAGCTCCGCGACTGAAGCTTTCTTT
d_call: -; clone_size: -; v_call: TRBV29-1; j_call: TRBJ1-1; cdr3_aa: CSVLGAEAFF; cdr3_nt: TGCAGCGTGTTGGGGGCTGAAGCTTTCTTT
d_call: -; clone_size: -; v_call: TRBV5-6; j_call: TRBJ1-5; cdr3_aa: CASSSKTGAGQPQHF; cdr3_nt: TGTGCCAGCAGCTCGAAGACAGGAGCAGGCCAGCCCCAGCATTTT
d_call: -; clone_size: -; v_call: TRBV5-5; j_call: TRBJ2-5; cdr3_aa: CASSFGETQYF; cdr3_nt: TGTGCCAGCAGCTTTGGAGAGACCCAGTACTTC
d_call: TRBD2; clone_size: -; v_call: TRBV15; j_call: TRBJ2-3; cdr3_aa: CATSRGLADSTDTQYF; cdr3_nt: TGTGCCACCAGCAGAGGGCTAGCGGATAGCACAGATACGCAGTATTTT
d_call: -; clone_size: few; v_call: TRBV29-1; j_call: TRBJ1-1; cdr3_aa: CSVQNPERGTEAFF; cdr3_nt: TGCAGCGTCCAAAATCCGGAACGGGGTACTGAAGCTTTCTTT
d_call: -; clone_size: -; v_call: TRBV9; j_call: TRBJ2-7; cdr3_aa: CASSVTEGSYEQYF; cdr3_nt: TGTGCCAGCAGCGTCACGGAGGGGTCCTACGAGCAGTACTTC
d_call: -; clone_size: -; v_call: TRBV19; j_call: TRBJ2-1; cdr3_aa: CASSIAGGDEQFF; cdr3_nt: TGTGCCAGTAGTATAGCCGGTGGCGATGAGCAGTTCTTC
d_call: TRBD1; clone_size: -; v_call: TRBV30; j_call: TRBJ1-5; cdr3_aa: CASDREGYGQPQHF; cdr3_nt: TGTGCCTCTGACAGGGAAGGGTACGGACAGCCCCAGCATTTT
d_call: -; clone_size: -; v_call: TRBV6-1; j_call: TRBJ2-2; cdr3_aa: CASRRGSGGGELFF; cdr3_nt: TGTGCCAGCAGAAGAGGGTCGGGTGGCGGGGAGCTGTTTTTT
d_call: -; clone_size: -; v_call: TRBV7-9; j_call: TRBJ2-3; cdr3_aa: CASSPPGTDTQYF; cdr3_nt: TGTGCCAGCAGCCCCCCTGGCACAGATACGCAGTATTTT
d_call: -; clone_size: -; v_call: TRBV7-2; j_call: TRBJ1-2; cdr3_aa: CASSGMGGRVGAGGTF; cdr3_nt: TGTGCCAGCAGCGGGATGGGTGGCAGGGTTGGAGCCGGAGGGACCTTC
d_call: -; clone_size: once; v_call: TRBV7-3; j_call: TRBJ2-1; cdr3_aa: CASSLGRGSYNEQFF; cdr3_nt: TGTGCCAGCAGCTTAGGTAGGGGGTCCTACAATGAGCAGTTCTTC
d_call: TRBD1; clone_size: -; v_call: TRBV29-1; j_call: TRBJ1-2; cdr3_aa: CSVEGTGNF; cdr3_nt: TGCAGCGTTGAAGGGACAGGGAACTTC
d_call: -; clone_size: -; v_call: TRBV9; j_call: TRBJ2-1; cdr3_aa: CASSGGGVNVNEQFF; cdr3_nt: TGTGCCAGCAGCGGTGGAGGGGTCAACGTCAATGAGCAGTTCTTC
d_call: -; clone_size: -; v_call: TRBV4-3; j_call: TRBJ2-7; cdr3_aa: CASSQGQGPSYEQYF; cdr3_nt: TGCGCCAGCAGCCAAGGGCAGGGGCCATCCTACGAGCAGTACTTC
d_call: -; clone_size: -; v_call: TRBV29-1; j_call: TRBJ1-1; cdr3_aa: CSVILGNTEAFF; cdr3_nt: TGCAGCGTTATATTGGGGAACACTGAAGCTTTCTTT
d_call: -; clone_size: few; v_call: TRBV14; j_call: TRBJ2-7; cdr3_aa: CASSQVPRPYREQYF; cdr3_nt: TGTGCCAGCAGCCAAGTCCCCCGCCCTTACAGGGAGCAGTACTTC
d_call: -; clone_size: few; v_call: TRBV15; j_call: TRBJ2-5; cdr3_aa: CATSSSSGETQYF; cdr3_nt: TGTGCCACCAGCAGCTCGAGCGGGGAGACCCAGTACTTC
d_call: -; clone_size: -; v_call: TRBV2; j_call: TRBJ2-6; cdr3_aa: CASTPGRPSSGANVLTF; cdr3_nt: TGTGCCAGCACCCCGGGCAGGCCAAGCTCTGGGGCCAACGTCCTGACTTTC
d_call: -; clone_size: few; v_call: TRBV2; j_call: TRBJ2-7; cdr3_aa: CASSGTDSYEQYF; cdr3_nt: TGTGCCAGCAGTGGGACCGACTCCTACGAGCAGTACTTC
d_call: -; clone_size: many; v_call: TRBV30; j_call: TRBJ2-6; cdr3_aa: CAWRTGYGANVLTF; cdr3_nt: TGTGCCTGGAGGACAGGTTACGGGGCCAACGTCCTGACTTTC
d_call: -; clone_size: few; v_call: TRBV29-1; j_call: TRBJ1-2; cdr3_aa: CSVGYSYGYTF; cdr3_nt: TGCAGCGTTGGTTACAGCTATGGCTACACCTTC
d_call: -; clone_size: few; v_call: TRBV7-3; j_call: TRBJ2-7; cdr3_aa: CASTNSYEQYF; cdr3_nt: TGTGCCAGCACCAATTCCTACGAGCAGTACTTC
d_call: -; clone_size: -; v_call: TRBV29-1; j_call: TRBJ2-7; cdr3_aa: CSVETREYEQYF; cdr3_nt: TGCAGCGTTGAAACCAGGGAATACGAGCAGTACTTC